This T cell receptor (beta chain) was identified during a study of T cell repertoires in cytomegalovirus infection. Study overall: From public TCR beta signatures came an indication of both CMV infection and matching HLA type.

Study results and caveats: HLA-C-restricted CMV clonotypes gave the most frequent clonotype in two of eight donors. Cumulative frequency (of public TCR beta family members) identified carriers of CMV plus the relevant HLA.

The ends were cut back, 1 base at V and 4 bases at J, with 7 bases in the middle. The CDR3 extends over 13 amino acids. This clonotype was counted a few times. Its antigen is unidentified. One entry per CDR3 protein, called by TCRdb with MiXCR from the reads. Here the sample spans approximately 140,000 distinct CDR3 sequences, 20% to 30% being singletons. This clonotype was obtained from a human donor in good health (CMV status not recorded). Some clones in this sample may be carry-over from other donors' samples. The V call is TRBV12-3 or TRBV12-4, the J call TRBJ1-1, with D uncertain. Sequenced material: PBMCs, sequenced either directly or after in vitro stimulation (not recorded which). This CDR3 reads CASSLGGFTEAFF. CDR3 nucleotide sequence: TGTGCCAGCAGTTTAGGCGGTTTCACTGAAGCTTTCTTT.